The 20 T cell receptor beta chains below all came from one sample that was sequenced in a study of cytomegalovirus exposure and HLA in healthy donors. Amplification used 60 Vbeta primers and 13 Jbeta primers. Sequencing used immunoSEQ multiplex PCR; TCRdb keeps in-frame clones, though not all of them. Here the sample spans roughly 150,000 clones, 65% to 85% being singletons. The sequencing sample was made of PBMCs. These receptors all stem from a man aged 25-40 years in good health and CMV-seronegative.

The chain is built from TRBV2 and TRBJ2-3; D call uncertain. V was trimmed by 8 bases and J by 4 bases, leaving 7 bases between them. Germline-derived CDR1 and CDR2 are SNHLY and FYNNEI. This CDR3 region has 11 residues. CDR3 protein: CASSNPDTQYF. The CDR3, as DNA: TGTGCCAGCTCCAATCCAGATACGCAGTATTTT.

In its sample, this clone was seen a few times. This chain joins TRBV7-9 and TRBJ2-2; tentative D call: TRBD1 (6 bases). Trimming shortened V by 1 base and J by 7 bases, and 22 bases separated the two germline ends. The CDR3 sequence is 18 residues long. CDR1 is SEHNR, CDR2 FQNEAQ, per germline (reference sequence). DNA of the CDR3: TGTGCCAGCAGCTTAGTCCGGCTTGGGGGCAGGGACGACGGGGAGCTGTTTTTT. This sequence encodes CASSLVRLGGRDDGELFF.

The chain links TRBV10-3 to TRBJ2-7, with 12 bases matching TRBD2. With V trimmed by 6 bases and J by 2 bases, 2 bases remained unmatched. Germline-derived CDR1 and CDR2 are ENHRY and SYGVKD. There are 14 residues in the CDR3. This chain's CDR3 is CAIRGLAGPYEQYF. In DNA form, the CDR3 reads TGTGCCATCAGAGGACTAGCGGGGCCCTACGAGCAGTACTTC.

V usage is TRBV9 and J usage is TRBJ2-2; 7 nucleotides match TRBD2. Germline V lookup: CDR1 SGDLS, CDR2 YYNGEE. The CDR3 runs 15 residues. J was trimmed by 1 base and V by 2 bases; bases with no gene match: 2. CDR3 DNA: TGTGCCAGCAGCGTTGGGGGGGGGAACACCGGGGAGCTGTTTTTT. Translating gives CASSVGGGNTGELFF.

The gene calls are TRBV7-6 and TRBJ1-2; D may be TRBD1 (5 bases). Germline CDR1 reads SGHVS; CDR2 reads FNYEAQ. Trimming removed 2 bases at V and 6 bases at J, with 10 bases between. CDR3 length: 13 amino acids. CDR3 nucleotide sequence: TGTGCCAGCAGCTTATCTGGGGCCGATGGCTACACCTTC. Translated: CASSLSGADGYTF.

Worth noting for this clone: At one end, the junction sequence differs from germline, possibly due to a read error. V is TRBV5-6 and J is TRBJ2-6; D is undetermined. This CDR3 is built from 13 residues. Germline-derived CDR1 and CDR2 are SGHDT and YYEEEE. CDR3 protein: CASSFREANGLTF. DNA of the CDR3: TGTGCCAGCAGCTTTCGAGAGGCCAACGGCCTGACTTTC.

This clone occurred a few times. This rearrangement joins TRBV27 to TRBJ1-2, with 12 nucleotides matching TRBD1. The germline gives CDR1 MNHEY, CDR2 SMNVEV (reference sequence). The CDR3 length is 15 residues. Trimming removed 5 bases from V and 3 bases from J; junction bases left unmatched: 4. The DNA of the CDR3 is TGTGCCAGCAGTAGGGGACAGGGGGCTTACTATGGCTACACCTTC. The encoded protein is CASSRGQGAYYGYTF.

V usage is TRBV27 and J usage is TRBJ2-6; 7 positions match TRBD1. The CDR3 totals 18 residues. Germline V gene sequence: CDR1 MNHEY, CDR2 SMNVEV (reference sequence). V shed 4 bases, J shed 3 bases, and the junction held 12 bases outside the gene matches. In nucleotides, the CDR3 is TGTGCCAGCAGTTCTGTACAGGGGAATAGAGTTGGGGCCAACGTCCTGACTTTC. Encoded protein: CASSSVQGNRVGANVLTF.

The chain couples TRBV6-6 to TRBJ1-5; D gene uncertain. Trimming shortened V by 6 bases and J by 7 bases, and 16 bases separated the two germline ends. This CDR3 is built from 14 residues. Germline CDR1 MNHNY, CDR2 SVGAGI (reference sequence). The CDR3 sequence is CASSYENPRQPQHF. In nucleotides, the CDR3 is TGTGCCAGCAGCTATGAAAACCCCCGCCAGCCCCAGCATTTT.

V usage is TRBV5-6 and J usage is TRBJ1-4; the match to TRBD1 covers 7 bases. This CDR3 contains 15 residues. CDR1 SGHDT and CDR2 YYEEEE come from the germline V gene. Germline trimming cut 4 bases from V and 7 bases from J; bases unmatched to any gene: 10. The CDR3 DNA sequence: TGTGCCAGCAGCCGTACCGGGACAGACGTTGAAAAACTGTTTTTT. Encoded protein: CASSRTGTDVEKLFF. The full variable domain, rest sourced from reference TRBV5-6 and TRBJ1-4, is DAGVTQSPTHLIKTRGQQVTLRCSPKSGHDTVSWYQQALGQGPQFIFQYYEEEERQRGNFPDRFSGHQFPNYSSELNVNALLLGDSALYLCASSRTGTDVEKLFFGSGTQLSVL.

V and J are TRBV15 and TRBJ2-7, with D possibly matching TRBD1 (5 bases). CDR1 is LNHNV, CDR2 YYDKDF, per germline (reference sequence). The CDR3 consists of 12 residues. V was clipped by 3 bases and J by 2 bases, with 5 bases between them. In DNA form, the CDR3 reads TGTGCCACCAGCAGGGACACCTACGAGCAGTACTTC. This sequence encodes CATSRDTYEQYF.

V and J are TRBV4-1 and TRBJ2-5, with 13 bases matching TRBD2. Trimming took 0 bases from V and 4 from J; bases not matched to a gene: 11. Germline V lookup: CDR1 MGHRA, CDR2 YSYEKL. The CDR3 has 19 amino acids. CDR3 in DNA: TGCGCCAGCAGCCAAGACCGGACTAGCGGGAGATGGGAAGGAGAGACCCAGTACTTC. Amino acid sequence: CASSQDRTSGRWEGETQYF.

The V and J genes are TRBV15 and TRBJ1-2; 7 nucleotides agree with TRBD1. The ends lost 5 bases at V and 0 bases at J; junction bases unmatched: 12. This CDR3 contains 17 residues. Per germline, CDR1 LNHNV and CDR2 YYDKDF (reference sequence). The CDR3 is CATSGSTTGDANYGYTF. CDR3 DNA sequence: TGTGCCACCAGCGGATCGACTACAGGGGACGCTAACTATGGCTACACCTTC.

This chain uses TRBV7-8 with TRBJ1-4; no definite D call. CDR1 is SGHVS and CDR2 is FQNEAQ in the germline V gene. This CDR3 is built from 12 residues. Trimming pared 8 bases from V and 1 base from J, leaving 5 bases between. CDR3 nucleotide sequence: TGTGCCAGCGTCGGAACTAATGAAAAACTGTTTTTT. This codes for CASVGTNEKLFF.

The V and J genes are TRBV2 and TRBJ2-4, with a tentative D call TRBD1 (6 bases). Trimming stripped 6 bases from V and 8 bases from J, with 17 bases between. There are 14 residues in the CDR3. Germline CDR1 SNHLY, CDR2 FYNNEI. CDR3 sequence reads: CASRATGMGDIQYF. The DNA for the CDR3 is TGTGCCAGCAGAGCTACAGGGATGGGAGACATTCAGTACTTC.

The rearrangement uses TRBV28 and TRBJ1-1, with D possibly matching TRBD1 (5 bases). The CDR3 covers 16 residues. Per the germline V gene, CDR1 is MDHEN and CDR2 is SYDVKM. V was shortened by 3 bases and J by 4 bases, with 18 bases between the two germline ends. CDR3 in DNA: TGTGCCAGCAGTTTGTCCCCGGGGGTGGGGTCCACTGAAGCTTTCTTT. As protein: CASSLSPGVGSTEAFF.

The chain combines TRBV27 with TRBJ2-7, with TRBD1 as a possible D gene (5 bases). Germline V gene sequence: CDR1 MNHEY, CDR2 SMNVEV (reference sequence). CDR3 length: 14 residues. The germline V and J ends were trimmed by 4 bases and 5 bases, with 15 bases remaining between them. CDR3 coding DNA: TGTGCCAGCAGTTGGCAGGGAAATCCCAACGAGCAGTACTTC. Protein sequence: CASSWQGNPNEQYF.

As concerns this clone: At one of its ends the junction is not consistent with the germline gene, which may arise from a read error. V gene TRBV6-6 combines with J gene TRBJ2-6; a possible D gene is TRBD1 (5 bases). This CDR3 is built from 16 residues. Per the germline V gene, CDR1 is MNHNY and CDR2 is SVGAGI (reference sequence). The CDR3 here is CASAATVTSGADVLTF. The CDR3 DNA sequence: TGTGCCAGTGCGGCGACGGTGACTTCTGGGGCCGACGTCCTGACTTTC.

The chain employs TRBV9 and TRBJ2-1, with D tentatively TRBD2 (5 bases). The CDR3 loop spans 18 amino acids. Germline CDR1 reads SGDLS; CDR2 reads YYNGEE. V shed 4 bases and J shed 8 bases, with 28 bases lying between them. CDR3 protein: CASSPSRGGLTDRDEQFF. CDR3 sequence (DNA): TGTGCCAGCAGCCCCTCCCGGGGTGGGCTCACCGACCGGGATGAGCAGTTCTTC.

The table lists this clone with a few counts. V gene TRBV6-5 combines with J gene TRBJ2-5; possibly TRBD2 for D (5 bases). Trimming removed 5 bases at V and 5 bases at J, with 12 bases between. Germline V lookup: CDR1 MNHEY, CDR2 SVGAGI. This CDR3 is 13 amino acids long. CDR3 nucleotide sequence: TGTGCCAGCAGTGAAAGTCCGGGGGAGACCCAGTACTTC. This sequence encodes CASSESPGETQYF.